The clone carrying this TCR beta chain was observed at least ten times. This entry comes from a study of T-cell reconstitution after alpha-beta-depleted transplantation in children. A library of TCRbeta sequences, prepared with unique molecular identifiers, was generated. TCRdb called the PCR reads again in MiXCR, with one record for every CDR3 protein. The table includes 200,000 to 300,000 distinct CDR3 sequences, around 7.8% detected once. This CDR3 is built from 11 residues. In germline, CDR1 is SGHRS, CDR2 YFSETQ. V was trimmed by 2 bases and J by 4 bases, leaving 2 bases between them. The chain carries TRBV5-1 and TRBJ2-3; the D is unclear. This receptor was obtained from a male patient between 10 and 17 years old who had a stem cell transplant for acute lymphoblastic leukemia, so the T cells may come from the graft donor. Source: PBMCs, mostly from graft donor cells, taken 180 days after TCRalphabeta/CD19-depleted stem cell transplant. The CDR3 region is CASSLADTQYF. The CDR3, as DNA: TGCGCCAGCAGCTTAGCAGATACGCAGTATTTT.